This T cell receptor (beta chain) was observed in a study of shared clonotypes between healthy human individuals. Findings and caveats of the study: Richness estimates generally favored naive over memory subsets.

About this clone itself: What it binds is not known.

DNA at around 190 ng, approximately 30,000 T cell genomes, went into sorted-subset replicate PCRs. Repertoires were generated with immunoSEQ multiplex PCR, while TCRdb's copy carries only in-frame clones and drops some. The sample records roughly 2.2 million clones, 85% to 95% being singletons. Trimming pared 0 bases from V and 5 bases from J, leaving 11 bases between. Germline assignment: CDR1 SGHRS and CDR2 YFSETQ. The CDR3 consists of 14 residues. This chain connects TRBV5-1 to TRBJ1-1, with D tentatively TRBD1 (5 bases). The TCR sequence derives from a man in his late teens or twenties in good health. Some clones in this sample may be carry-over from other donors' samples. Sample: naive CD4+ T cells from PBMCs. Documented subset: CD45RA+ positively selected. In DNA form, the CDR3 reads TGCGCCAGCAGCTTGGGGGCAGGGAGGACTGAAGCTTTCTTT. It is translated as CASSLGAGRTEAFF.